The 3 T cell receptor beta chains below come from one sample, sequenced in a study of T cells after yellow fever vaccination. TCRdb redid the calling of the 5' RACE reads with MiXCR, one entry per CDR3 protein. Here the sample spans a few hundred thousand distinct CDR3 sequences, 15% to 20% being singletons. Here the sequenced sample was PBMCs, taken 15 days after the yellow fever booster vaccination. These receptors originate from a man in his thirties or forties who received the YFV17D yellow fever vaccine.

The chain is built from TRBV7-6 and TRBJ2-1; 12 bases match TRBD2. Trimming at V came to 5 bases and at J to 7 bases, leaving 9 bases not matched to a gene. The CDR3 length is 16 residues. Germline CDR1 SGHVS, CDR2 FNYEAQ. The CDR3 loop is CASSEPLAGGGNEQFF. The CDR3 coding sequence is TGTGCCAGCAGCGAACCACTAGCGGGAGGTGGTAATGAGCAGTTCTTC.

Only a few counts were recorded for this clonotype. V gene TRBV5-1 combines with J gene TRBJ2-3; perhaps TRBD1 as D (6 bases). Germline loops: CDR1 SGHRS, CDR2 YFSETQ. V lost 5 bases to trimming and J lost 0 bases, with 13 bases between them. The CDR3 is made up of 15 amino acids. CDR3 DNA: TGCGCCAGCAGGGGACACCTGACTAGCACAGATACGCAGTATTTT. This gives the protein CASRGHLTSTDTQYF.

The chain uses TRBV20-1 and TRBJ2-7; 15 bases map to TRBD2. V was pared by 4 bases and J by 4 bases, with 11 bases of the junction left unmatched. The CDR3 runs to 17 residues. The germline V gene encodes CDR1 DFQATT and CDR2 SNEGSKA (reference sequence). For the CDR3, the DNA is TGCAGTGCTACCCACACCGGACTAGCGGGAGGGAGATACGAGCAGTACTTC. Encoded protein: CSATHTGLAGGRYEQYF.